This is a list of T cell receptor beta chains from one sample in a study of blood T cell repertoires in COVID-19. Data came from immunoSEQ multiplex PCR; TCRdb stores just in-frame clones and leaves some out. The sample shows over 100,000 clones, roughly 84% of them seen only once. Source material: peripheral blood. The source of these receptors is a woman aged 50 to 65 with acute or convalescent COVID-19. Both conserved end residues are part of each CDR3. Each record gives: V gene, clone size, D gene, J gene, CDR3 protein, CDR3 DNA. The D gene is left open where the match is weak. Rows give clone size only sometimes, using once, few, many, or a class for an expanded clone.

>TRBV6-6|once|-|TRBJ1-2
CASTQRTGINYGYTF
TGTGCCAGCACTCAACGAACAGGGATTAACTATGGCTACACCTTC
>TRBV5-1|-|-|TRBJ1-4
CASSLAEGALEKLFF
TGCGCCAGCAGCTTGGCCGAAGGGGCTCTCGAAAAACTGTTTTTT
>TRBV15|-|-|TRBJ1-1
CATSRGLNTEAFF
TGTGCCACCAGCAGAGGACTTAACACTGAAGCTTTCTTT
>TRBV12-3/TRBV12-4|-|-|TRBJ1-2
CASVGSGFPSLTF
TGTGCCAGCGTTGGATCGGGGTTCCCCTCGTTGACCTTC
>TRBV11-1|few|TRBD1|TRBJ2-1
CASSLMQGAGYNEQFF
TGTGCCAGCAGCTTAATGCAGGGGGCAGGGTACAATGAGCAGTTCTTC
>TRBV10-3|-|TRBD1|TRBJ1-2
CAIKGQGAGDYGYTF
TGTGCCATCAAGGGACAGGGGGCGGGCGACTATGGCTACACCTTC
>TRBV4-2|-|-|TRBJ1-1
CASSPPKGYSNTEAFF
TGTGCCAGCAGCCCCCCAAAGGGGTATTCGAACACTGAAGCTTTCTTT
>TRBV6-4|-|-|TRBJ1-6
CASSTTYNSPLHF
TGTGCCAGCAGCACTACCTATAATTCACCCCTCCACTTT
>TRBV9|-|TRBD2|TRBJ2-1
CASSFSGGSSYNEQFF
TGTGCCAGCAGTTTCAGCGGGGGCAGCTCCTACAATGAGCAGTTCTTC
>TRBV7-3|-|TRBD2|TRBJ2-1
CASSLRTTSGQFF
TGTGCCAGCAGCTTAAGGACGACTAGCGGTCAGTTCTTC
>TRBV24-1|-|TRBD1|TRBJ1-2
CATSDRTGDLYGYTF
TGTGCCACCAGTGATCGGACAGGGGACCTCTATGGCTACACCTTC
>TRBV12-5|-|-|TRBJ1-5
CASGLVPGYSNQPQHF
TGTGCTAGTGGTTTGGTTCCGGGGTATAGCAATCAGCCCCAGCATTTT
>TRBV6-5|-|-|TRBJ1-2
CASSRGSYGYTF
TGTGCCAGCAGCCGCGGCAGTTATGGCTACACCTTC
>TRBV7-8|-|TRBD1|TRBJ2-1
CASSRNPGGVNEQFF
TGTGCCAGCAGCAGGAATCCAGGGGGAGTAAATGAGCAGTTCTTC
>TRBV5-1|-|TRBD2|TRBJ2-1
CASSLASGGSSYNEQFF
TGCGCCAGCAGCTTAGCTTCCGGCGGGAGCTCCTACAATGAGCAGTTCTTC
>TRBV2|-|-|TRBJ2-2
CASSPDSLSNTGELFF
TGTGCCAGCAGTCCAGACTCACTCTCGAACACCGGGGAGCTGTTTTTT
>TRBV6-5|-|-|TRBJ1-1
CASRGEAGSEAFF
TGTGCCAGCAGAGGGGAGGCAGGTTCTGAAGCTTTCTTT
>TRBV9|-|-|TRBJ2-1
CASSGSLRGSVEQFF
TGTGCCAGCAGCGGATCCCTCCGGGGGTCTGTTGAGCAGTTCTTC
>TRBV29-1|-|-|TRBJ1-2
CSVMGGFSYGYTF
TGCAGCGTGATGGGGGGATTCAGCTATGGCTACACCTTC
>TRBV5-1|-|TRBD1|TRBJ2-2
CASSIQGARTGELFF
TGCGCCAGCAGCATACAGGGGGCGCGAACCGGGGAGCTGTTTTTT
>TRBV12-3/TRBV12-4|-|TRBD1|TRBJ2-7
CASRSTGGREQYF
TGTGCCAGCAGGTCGACAGGGGGCCGCGAGCAGTACTTC
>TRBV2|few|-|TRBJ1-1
CASTVMNTEAFF
TGTGCCAGCACAGTCATGAACACTGAAGCTTTCTTT
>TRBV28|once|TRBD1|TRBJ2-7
CASSLWRTGRNEQYF
TGTGCCAGCAGTTTATGGCGGACAGGGAGGAACGAGCAGTACTTC
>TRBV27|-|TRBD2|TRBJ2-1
CASSLYPPSGQSSYNEQFF
TGTGCCAGCAGTTTATACCCCCCTAGCGGACAAAGCTCCTACAATGAGCAGTTCTTC
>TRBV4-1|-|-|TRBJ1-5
CASSQEFRGSVSNQPQHF
TGCGCCAGCAGCCAAGAATTTAGGGGGAGTGTGAGCAATCAGCCCCAGCATTTT
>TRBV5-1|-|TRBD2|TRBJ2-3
CASSLDSGGITDTQYF
TGCGCCAGCAGCTTGGATAGCGGGGGTATAACAGATACGCAGTATTTT
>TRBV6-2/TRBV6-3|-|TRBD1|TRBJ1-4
CASSYPHRTGISTNEKLFF
TGTGCCAGCAGTTACCCACATAGGACAGGGATTTCAACTAATGAAAAACTGTTTTTT
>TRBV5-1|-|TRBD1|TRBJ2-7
CASSLGQGALRDEQYF
TGCGCCAGCAGCTTGGGACAGGGGGCCCTCAGGGACGAGCAGTACTTC
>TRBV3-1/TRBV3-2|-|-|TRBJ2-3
CASSQRDGTDTQYF
TGTGCCAGCAGCCAACGGGATGGCACAGATACGCAGTATTTT
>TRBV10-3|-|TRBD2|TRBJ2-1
CAIRGGSYNEQFF
TGTGCCATCCGGGGGGGCAGCTACAATGAGCAGTTCTTC
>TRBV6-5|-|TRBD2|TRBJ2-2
CASRVLAGNTGELFF
TGTGCCAGCAGAGTACTAGCGGGGAACACCGGGGAGCTGTTTTTT
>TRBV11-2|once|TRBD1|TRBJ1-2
CASSLRQGSDGYTF
TGTGCCAGCAGCCTCCGACAGGGTTCGGATGGCTACACCTTC
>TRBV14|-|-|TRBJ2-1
CASSQGRRLDNEQFF
TGTGCCAGCAGCCAGGGCAGACGTTTAGACAATGAGCAGTTCTTC
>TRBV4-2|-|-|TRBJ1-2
CASSQDPRDGYTF
TGTGCCAGCAGCCAAGATCCCAGGGATGGCTACACCTTC
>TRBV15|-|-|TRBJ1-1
CATSRTQGLEAFF
TGTGCCACCAGCAGAACCCAGGGGTTAGAAGCTTTCTTT
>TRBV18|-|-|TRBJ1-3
CASSPQGHSGNTIYF
TGTGCCAGCTCACCCCAGGGTCACTCTGGAAACACCATATATTTT
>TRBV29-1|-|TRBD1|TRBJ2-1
CSVEGYRGSGGLHYNEQFF
TGCAGCGTTGAAGGCTATCGGGGCTCAGGGGGCCTCCACTACAATGAGCAGTTCTTC
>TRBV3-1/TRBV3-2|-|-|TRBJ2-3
CASSHRGDTQYF
TGTGCCAGCAGCCACAGGGGAGATACGCAGTATTTT
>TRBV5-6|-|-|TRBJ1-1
CASSSLRTDNTEAFF
TGTGCCAGCAGCTCTCTTCGGACTGATAACACTGAAGCTTTCTTT
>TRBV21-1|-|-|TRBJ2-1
CASSNSEGTGRNEQFF
TGTGCCAGCAGCAATAGTGAAGGGACAGGCCGGAATGAGCAGTTCTTC
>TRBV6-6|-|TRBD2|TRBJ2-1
CASSWTSGGPGEQFF
TGTGCCAGCAGTTGGACTAGCGGGGGTCCCGGTGAGCAGTTCTTC
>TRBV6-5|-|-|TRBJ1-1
CASGPRLPNTEAFF
TGTGCCAGCGGCCCCAGGCTACCGAACACTGAAGCTTTCTTT
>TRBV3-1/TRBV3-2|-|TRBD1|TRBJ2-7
CASSQPTGGVDEQYF
TGTGCCAGCAGCCAACCTACAGGGGGCGTCGATGAGCAGTACTTC
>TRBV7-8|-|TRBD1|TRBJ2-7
CASRPYQGVSYEQYF
TGTGCCAGCAGACCCTATCAGGGGGTCTCCTACGAGCAGTACTTC
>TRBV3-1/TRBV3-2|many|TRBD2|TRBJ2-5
CASSQEAGGSQYF
TGTGCCAGCAGCCAAGAAGCGGGGGGCTCTCAGTACTTC
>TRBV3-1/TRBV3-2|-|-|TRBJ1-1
CASSHPVGPKRAEAFF
TGTGCCAGCAGCCATCCTGTGGGCCCTAAGAGGGCTGAAGCTTTCTTT
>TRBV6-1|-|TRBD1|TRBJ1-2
CASSEWDRLFYGYTF
TGTGCCAGCAGTGAATGGGACAGGTTATTCTATGGCTACACCTTC
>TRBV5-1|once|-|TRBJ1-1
CASSLIGQNTEAFF
TGCGCCAGCAGCTTGATCGGACAGAACACTGAAGCTTTCTTT
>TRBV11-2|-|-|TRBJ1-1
CASSFRTGMNTEAFF
TGTGCCAGCAGCTTTCGGACGGGGATGAACACTGAAGCTTTCTTT
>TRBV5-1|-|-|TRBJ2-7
CASSLAPSGTPGEQYF
TGCGCCAGCAGCTTGGCGCCCTCAGGGACACCGGGCGAGCAGTACTTC
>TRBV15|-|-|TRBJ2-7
CATSRPSGLYEQYF
TGTGCCACCAGCAGACCTTCGGGTCTCTACGAGCAGTACTTC
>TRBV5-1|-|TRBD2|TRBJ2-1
CASSGGASGDLGNEQFF
TGCGCCAGCAGCGGGGGCGCTAGCGGGGACCTAGGGAATGAGCAGTTCTTC
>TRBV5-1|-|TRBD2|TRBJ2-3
CASSSGLAGGRTDTQYF
TGCGCCAGCAGCTCTGGACTAGCGGGGGGCCGCACAGATACGCAGTATTTT
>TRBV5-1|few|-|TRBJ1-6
CASSLVPGTRDSPLHF
TGCGCCAGCAGCTTGGTCCCAGGGACAAGGGATTCACCCCTCCACTTT
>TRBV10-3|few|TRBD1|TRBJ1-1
CAISGDSEAFF
TGTGCCATCAGTGGGGACAGCGAAGCTTTCTTT
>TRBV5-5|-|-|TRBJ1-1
CASSLAGGNTEAFF
TGTGCCAGCAGCTTGGCCGGAGGGAACACTGAAGCTTTCTTT
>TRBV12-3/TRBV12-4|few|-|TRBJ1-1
CASSFIGNTEAFF
TGTGCCAGCAGTTTCATCGGGAACACTGAAGCTTTCTTT